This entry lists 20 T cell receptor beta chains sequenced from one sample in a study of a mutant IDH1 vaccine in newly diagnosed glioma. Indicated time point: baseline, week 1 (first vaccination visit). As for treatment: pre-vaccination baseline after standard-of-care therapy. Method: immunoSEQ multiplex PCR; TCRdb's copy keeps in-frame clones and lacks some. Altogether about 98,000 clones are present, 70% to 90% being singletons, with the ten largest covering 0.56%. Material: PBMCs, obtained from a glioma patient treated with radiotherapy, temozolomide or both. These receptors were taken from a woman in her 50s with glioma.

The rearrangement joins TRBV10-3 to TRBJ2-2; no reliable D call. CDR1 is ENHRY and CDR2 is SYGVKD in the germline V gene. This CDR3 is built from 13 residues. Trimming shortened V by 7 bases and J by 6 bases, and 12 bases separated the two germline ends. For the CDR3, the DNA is TGTGCCATCAAAAAGCTAGAGGCCGGGGAGCTGTTTTTT. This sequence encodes CAIKKLEAGELFF.

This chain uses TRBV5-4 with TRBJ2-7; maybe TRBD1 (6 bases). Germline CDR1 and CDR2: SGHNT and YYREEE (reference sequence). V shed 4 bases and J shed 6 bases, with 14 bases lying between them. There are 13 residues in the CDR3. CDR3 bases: TGTGCCAGCAGCGGGACACCCGCAGGCGAGCAGTACTTC. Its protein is CASSGTPAGEQYF.

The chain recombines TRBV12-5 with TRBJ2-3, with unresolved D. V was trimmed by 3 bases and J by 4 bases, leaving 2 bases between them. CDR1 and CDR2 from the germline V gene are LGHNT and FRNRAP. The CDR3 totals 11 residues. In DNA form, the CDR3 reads TGTGCTAGTGGTTTTTCAGATACGCAGTATTTT. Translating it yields CASGFSDTQYF.

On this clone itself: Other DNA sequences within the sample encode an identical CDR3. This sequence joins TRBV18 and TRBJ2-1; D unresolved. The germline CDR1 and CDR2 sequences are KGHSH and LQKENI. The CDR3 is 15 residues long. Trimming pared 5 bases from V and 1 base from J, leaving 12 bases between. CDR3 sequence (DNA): TGTGCCAGCTCATCTAGTAGAGGTTCCTACAATGAGCAGTTCTTC. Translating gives CASSSSRGSYNEQFF.

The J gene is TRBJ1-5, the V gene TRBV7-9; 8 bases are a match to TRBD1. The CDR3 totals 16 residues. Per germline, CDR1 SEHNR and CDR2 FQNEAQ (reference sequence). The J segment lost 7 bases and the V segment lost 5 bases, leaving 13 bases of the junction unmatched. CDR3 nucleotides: TGTGCCAGCAGCCGCTCCATGACAGGGGCCCAGCAGCCCCAGCATTTT. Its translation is CASSRSMTGAQQPQHF.

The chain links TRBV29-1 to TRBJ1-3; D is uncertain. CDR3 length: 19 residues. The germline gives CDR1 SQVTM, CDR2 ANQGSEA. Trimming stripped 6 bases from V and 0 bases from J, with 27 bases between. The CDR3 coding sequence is TGCAGCGTCCCCGGTAGGGCAGCTACCCTACTCTCCTCTGGAAACACCATATATTTT. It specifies CSVPGRAATLLSSGNTIYF.

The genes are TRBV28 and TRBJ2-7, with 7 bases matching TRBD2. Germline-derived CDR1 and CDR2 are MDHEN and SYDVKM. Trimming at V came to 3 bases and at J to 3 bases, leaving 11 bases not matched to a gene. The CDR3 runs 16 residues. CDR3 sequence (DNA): TGTGCCAGCAGTTTCCGAGTGGGAGTAGCGGGCTACGAGCAGTACTTC. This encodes CASSFRVGVAGYEQYF.

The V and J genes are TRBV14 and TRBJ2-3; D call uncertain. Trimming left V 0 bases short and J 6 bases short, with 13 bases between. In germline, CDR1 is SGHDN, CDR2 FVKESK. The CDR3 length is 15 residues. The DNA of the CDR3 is TGTGCCAGCAGCCAAGATACGGCAGGCGCGGATACGCAGTATTTT. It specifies CASSQDTAGADTQYF.

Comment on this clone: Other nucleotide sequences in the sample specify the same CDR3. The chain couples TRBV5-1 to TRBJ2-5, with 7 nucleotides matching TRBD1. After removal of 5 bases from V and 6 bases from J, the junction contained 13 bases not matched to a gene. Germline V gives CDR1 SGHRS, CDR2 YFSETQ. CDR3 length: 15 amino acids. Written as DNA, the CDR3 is TGCGCCAGCAGAGACCCCACAGGGGCCGGGCAGACCCAGTACTTC. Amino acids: CASRDPTGAGQTQYF.

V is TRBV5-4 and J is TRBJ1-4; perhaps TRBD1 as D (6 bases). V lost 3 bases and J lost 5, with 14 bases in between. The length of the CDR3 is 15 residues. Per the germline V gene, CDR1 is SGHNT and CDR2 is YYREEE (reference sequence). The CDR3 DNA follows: TGTGCCAGCAGCTCCGGGGGGGGCAACAATGAAAAACTGTTTTTT. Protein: CASSSGGGNNEKLFF.

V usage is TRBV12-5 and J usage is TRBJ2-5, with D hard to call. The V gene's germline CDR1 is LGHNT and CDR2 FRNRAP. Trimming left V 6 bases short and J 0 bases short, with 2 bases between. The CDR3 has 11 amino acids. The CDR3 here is CASGNQETQYF. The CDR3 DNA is TGTGCTAGTGGGAACCAAGAGACCCAGTACTTC.

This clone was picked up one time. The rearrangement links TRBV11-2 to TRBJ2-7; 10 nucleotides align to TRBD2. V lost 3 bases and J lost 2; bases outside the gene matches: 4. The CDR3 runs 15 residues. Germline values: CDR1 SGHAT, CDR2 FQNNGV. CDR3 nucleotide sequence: TGTGCCAGCAGCTTCACTAGCGGGATTACCTACGAGCAGTACTTC. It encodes CASSFTSGITYEQYF.

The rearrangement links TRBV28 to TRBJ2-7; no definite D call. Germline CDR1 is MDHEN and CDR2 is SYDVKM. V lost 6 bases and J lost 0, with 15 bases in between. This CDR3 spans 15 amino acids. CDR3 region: CASSPETPSSYEQYF. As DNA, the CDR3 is TGTGCCAGCAGCCCGGAGACACCGAGCTCCTACGAGCAGTACTTC.

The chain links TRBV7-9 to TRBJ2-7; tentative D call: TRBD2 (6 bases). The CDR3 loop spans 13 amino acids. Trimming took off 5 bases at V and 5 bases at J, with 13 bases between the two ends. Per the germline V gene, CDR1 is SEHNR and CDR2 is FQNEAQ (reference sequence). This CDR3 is CASSPSGRHEQYF. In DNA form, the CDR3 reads TGTGCCAGCAGCCCATCAGGGAGGCACGAGCAGTACTTC.

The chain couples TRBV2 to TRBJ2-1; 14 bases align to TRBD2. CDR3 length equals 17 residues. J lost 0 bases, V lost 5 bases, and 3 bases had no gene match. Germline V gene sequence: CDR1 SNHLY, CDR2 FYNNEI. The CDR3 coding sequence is TGTGCCAGCAGTAGGACTAGCGGGAGGCTCTCCTACAATGAGCAGTTCTTC. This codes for CASSRTSGRLSYNEQFF.

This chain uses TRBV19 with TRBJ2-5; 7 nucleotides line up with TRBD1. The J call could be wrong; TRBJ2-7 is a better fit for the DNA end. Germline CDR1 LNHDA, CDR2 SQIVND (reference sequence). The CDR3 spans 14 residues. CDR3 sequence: CASSITGASYEQYF. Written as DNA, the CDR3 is TGTGCCAGTAGTATAACAGGGGCCTCCTACGAGCAGTACTTC.

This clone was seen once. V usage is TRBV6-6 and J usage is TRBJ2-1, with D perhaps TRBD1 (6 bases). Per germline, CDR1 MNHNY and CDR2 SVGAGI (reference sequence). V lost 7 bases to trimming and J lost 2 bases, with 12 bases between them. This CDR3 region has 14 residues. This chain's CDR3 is CASNPQGTYNEQFF. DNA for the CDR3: TGTGCCAGCAATCCACAGGGAACCTACAATGAGCAGTTCTTC.

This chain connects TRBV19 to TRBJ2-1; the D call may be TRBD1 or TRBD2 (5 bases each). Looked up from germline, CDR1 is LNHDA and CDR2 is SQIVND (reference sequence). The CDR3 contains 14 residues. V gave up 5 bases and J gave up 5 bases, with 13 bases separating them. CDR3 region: CASSAGTGNNEQFF. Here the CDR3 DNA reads TGTGCCAGTAGTGCCGGGACGGGGAACAATGAGCAGTTCTTC.

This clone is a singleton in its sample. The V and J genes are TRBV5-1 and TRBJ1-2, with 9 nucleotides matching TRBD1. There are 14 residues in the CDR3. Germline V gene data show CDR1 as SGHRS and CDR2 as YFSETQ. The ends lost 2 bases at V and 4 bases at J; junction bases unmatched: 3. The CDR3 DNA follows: TGCGCCAGCAGCTTCGGGACAGGGCCCTATGGCTACACCTTC. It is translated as CASSFGTGPYGYTF. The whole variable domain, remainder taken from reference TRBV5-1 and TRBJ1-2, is KAGVTQTPRYLIKTRGQQVTLSCSPISGHRSVSWYQQTPGQGLQFLFEYFSETQRNKGNFPGRFSGRQFSNSRSEMNVSTLELGDSALYLCASSFGTGPYGYTFGSGTRLTVV.

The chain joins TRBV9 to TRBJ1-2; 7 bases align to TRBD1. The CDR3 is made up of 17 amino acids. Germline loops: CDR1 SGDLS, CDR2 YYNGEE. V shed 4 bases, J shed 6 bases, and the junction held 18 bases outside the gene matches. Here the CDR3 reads CASSPWDSERVGHGYTF. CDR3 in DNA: TGTGCCAGCAGCCCCTGGGACAGCGAGAGGGTGGGACATGGCTACACCTTC.